This T cell receptor beta chain was documented in a study of PD-1 blockade in classical Hodgkin lymphoma. Study results and limitations: Nivolumab initiation under 1 year post-ASCT meant exclusion. According to reports, newly diagnosed patients had lower baseline TCR diversity than healthy donors, and relapsed/refractory patients had lower baseline TCR diversity still.

This CDR3 has 14 amino acids. V gave up 6 bases and J gave up 3 bases, with 14 bases separating them. Germline assignment: CDR1 SNHLY and CDR2 FYNNEI. Brentuximab vedotin exposure varied among the patients, all of whom had relapsed after autologous stem cell transplantation. Relapsed/refractory classical Hodgkin lymphoma patients had complete, partial or progressive responses. Only in-frame clones appear in the TCRdb table, and some are missing; sequencing was by immunoSEQ multiplex PCR. The profile shows some 12,000 clones, 60% to 80% of them singletons. The table lists this clone with a few counts. Its matching antigen is unknown.

This chain uses TRBV2 with TRBJ1-2; a possible D gene is TRBD1 (5 bases). This sequence was found in a human donor with classical Hodgkin lymphoma. This specimen was peripheral blood mononuclear cells (PBMCs), taken at baseline. The CDR3 loop is CASSLQASDYGYTF. In DNA, the CDR3 is TGTGCCAGCAGCTTACAGGCCTCCGACTATGGCTACACCTTC.